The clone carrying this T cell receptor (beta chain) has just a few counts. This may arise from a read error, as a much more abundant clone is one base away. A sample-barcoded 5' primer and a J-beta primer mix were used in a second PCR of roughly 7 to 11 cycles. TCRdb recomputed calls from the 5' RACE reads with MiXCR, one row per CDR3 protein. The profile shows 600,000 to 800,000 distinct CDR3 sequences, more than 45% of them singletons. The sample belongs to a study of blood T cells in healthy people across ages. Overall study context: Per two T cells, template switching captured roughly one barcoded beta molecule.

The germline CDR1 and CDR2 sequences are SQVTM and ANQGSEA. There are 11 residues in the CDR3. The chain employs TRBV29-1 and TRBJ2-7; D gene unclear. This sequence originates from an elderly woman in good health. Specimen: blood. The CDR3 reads CSGEQGYEQYF. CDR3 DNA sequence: TGCAGCGGTGAACAAGGCTACGAGCAGTACTTC.